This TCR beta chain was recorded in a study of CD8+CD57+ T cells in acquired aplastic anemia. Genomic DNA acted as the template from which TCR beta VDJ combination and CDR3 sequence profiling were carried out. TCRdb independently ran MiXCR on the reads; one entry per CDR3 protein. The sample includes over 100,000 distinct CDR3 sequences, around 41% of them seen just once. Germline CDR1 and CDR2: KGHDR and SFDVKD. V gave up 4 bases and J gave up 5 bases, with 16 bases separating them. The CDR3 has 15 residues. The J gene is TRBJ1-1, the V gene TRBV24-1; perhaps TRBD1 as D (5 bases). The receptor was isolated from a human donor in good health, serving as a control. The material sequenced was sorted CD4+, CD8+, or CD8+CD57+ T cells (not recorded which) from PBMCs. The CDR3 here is CATSDTGTGRTEAFF. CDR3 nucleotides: TGTGCCACCAGTGACACCGGGACGGGGCGGACTGAAGCTTTCTTT.